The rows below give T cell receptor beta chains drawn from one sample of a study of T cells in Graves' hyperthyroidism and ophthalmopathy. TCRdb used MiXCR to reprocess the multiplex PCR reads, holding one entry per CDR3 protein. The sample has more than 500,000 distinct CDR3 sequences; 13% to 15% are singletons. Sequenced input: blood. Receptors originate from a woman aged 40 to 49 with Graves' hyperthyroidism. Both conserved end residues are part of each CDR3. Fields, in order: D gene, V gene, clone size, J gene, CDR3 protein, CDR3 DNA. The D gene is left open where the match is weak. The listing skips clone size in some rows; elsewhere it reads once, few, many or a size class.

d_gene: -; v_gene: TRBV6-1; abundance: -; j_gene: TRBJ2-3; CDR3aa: CASRPRSPSTDTQYF; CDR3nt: TGTGCCAGCAGACCCCGGAGCCCCAGCACAGATACGCAGTATTTT
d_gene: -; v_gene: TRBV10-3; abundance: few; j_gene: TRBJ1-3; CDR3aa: CATSSGNTIYF; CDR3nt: TGTGCCACTAGCTCTGGAAACACCATATATTTT
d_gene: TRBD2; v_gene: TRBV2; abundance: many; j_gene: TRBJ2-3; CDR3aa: CAFSVSGGREDTQYF; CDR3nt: TGTGCCTTCAGCGTTTCGGGAGGCCGGGAAGATACGCAGTATTTT
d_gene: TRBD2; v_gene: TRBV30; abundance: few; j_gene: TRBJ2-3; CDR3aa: CAWSRTSVGTDTQYF; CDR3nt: TGTGCCTGGAGTAGGACTAGCGTGGGCACAGATACGCAGTATTTT
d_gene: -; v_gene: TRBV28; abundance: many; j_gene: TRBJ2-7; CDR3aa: CAIRSSSLSYEQYF; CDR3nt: TGTGCAATTCGCAGCAGCAGCCTCTCCTACGAGCAGTACTTC
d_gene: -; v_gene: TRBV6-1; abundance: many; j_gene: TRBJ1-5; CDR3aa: CASSPNRGTENQPQHF; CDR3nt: TGTGCCAGCAGCCCTAACCGCGGGACGGAAAATCAGCCCCAGCATTTT
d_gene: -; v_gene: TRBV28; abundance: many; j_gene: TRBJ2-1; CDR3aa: CASSFRGWTSSSQFF; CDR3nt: TGTGCCAGCAGTTTCCGGGGGTGGACCAGCAGTTCGCAGTTCTTC
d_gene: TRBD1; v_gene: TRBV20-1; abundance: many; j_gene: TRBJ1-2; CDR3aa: CSARDRDSINYGYTF; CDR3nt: TGCAGTGCTAGAGATCGGGACAGCATTAACTATGGCTACACCTTC
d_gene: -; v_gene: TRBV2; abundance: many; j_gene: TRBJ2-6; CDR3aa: CASSGGAGGANVLTF; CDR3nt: TGTGCCAGCAGTGGAGGGGCAGGTGGGGCCAACGTCCTGACTTTC
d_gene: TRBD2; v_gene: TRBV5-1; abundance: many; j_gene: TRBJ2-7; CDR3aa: CASSQSSGDERQYF; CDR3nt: TGCGCCAGCAGCCAAAGTAGCGGGGATGAGCGACAGTACTTC
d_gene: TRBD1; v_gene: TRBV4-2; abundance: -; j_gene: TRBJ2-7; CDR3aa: CASSFRRGQGSCEQYF; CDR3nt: TGTGCCAGCAGCTTCCGAAGGGGACAGGGTTCCTGCGAGCAGTACTTC
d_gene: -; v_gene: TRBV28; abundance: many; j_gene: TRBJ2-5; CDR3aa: CASRIGNSQETQYF; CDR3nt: TGTGCCAGCAGGATTGGGAACTCTCAAGAGACCCAGTACTTC
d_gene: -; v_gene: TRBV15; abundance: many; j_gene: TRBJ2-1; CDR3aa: CATSRGERGLLNEQFF; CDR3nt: TGTGCCACCAGCAGAGGGGAACGCGGGCTGTTAAATGAGCAGTTCTTC
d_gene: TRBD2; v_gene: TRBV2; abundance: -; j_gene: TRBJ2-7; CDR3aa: CASRSGSGVTYEQYF; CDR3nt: TGTGCCAGCAGGTCGGGGAGCGGGGTTACCTACGAGCAGTACTTC
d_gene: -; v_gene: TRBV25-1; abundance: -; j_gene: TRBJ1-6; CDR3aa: CASAQESYNSPLHF; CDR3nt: TGTGCCAGCGCGCAGGAGTCCTATAATTCACCCCTCCACTTT
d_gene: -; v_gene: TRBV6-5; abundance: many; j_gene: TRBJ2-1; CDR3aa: CASSYSGFSYNEQFF; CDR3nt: TGTGCCAGCAGTTACTCGGGATTTTCCTACAATGAGCAGTTCTTC
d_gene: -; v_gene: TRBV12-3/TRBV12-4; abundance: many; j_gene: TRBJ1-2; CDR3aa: CASRPPDRFGGYTF; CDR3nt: TGTGCCAGCAGACCCCCTGACAGGTTTGGTGGCTACACCTTC
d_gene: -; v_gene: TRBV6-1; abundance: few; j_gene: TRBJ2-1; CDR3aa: CASAPFPGSSPNNEQFF; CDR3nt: TGTGCCAGCGCTCCCTTTCCGGGGAGCTCCCCTAACAATGAGCAGTTCTTC
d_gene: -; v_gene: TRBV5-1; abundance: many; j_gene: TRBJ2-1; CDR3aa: CASSLSSGASQFF; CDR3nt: TGCGCCAGCAGCTTGTCTTCCGGGGCTAGCCAGTTCTTC
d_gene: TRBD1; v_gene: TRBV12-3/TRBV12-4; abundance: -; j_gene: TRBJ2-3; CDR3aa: CASRSDRGKTDTQYF; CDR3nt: TGTGCCAGCAGATCTGACAGGGGGAAGACAGATACGCAGTATTTT
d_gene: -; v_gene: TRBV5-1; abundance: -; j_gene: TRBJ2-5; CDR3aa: CASSFRGQLAETQYF; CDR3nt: TGCGCCAGCAGCTTCCGAGGGCAACTCGCAGAGACCCAGTACTTC
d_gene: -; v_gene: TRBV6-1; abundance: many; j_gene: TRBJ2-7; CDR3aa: CASSDPELSYEQYF; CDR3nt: TGTGCCAGCAGTGATCCGGAGCTCTCCTACGAGCAGTACTTC
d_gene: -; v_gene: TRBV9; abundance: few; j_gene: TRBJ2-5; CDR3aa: CASSALAREIETQYF; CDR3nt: TGTGCCAGCAGCGCCCTGGCCCGGGAAATAGAGACCCAGTACTTC
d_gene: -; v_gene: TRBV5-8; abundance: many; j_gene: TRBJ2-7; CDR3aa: CASSLGPLVADYEQYF; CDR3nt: TGTGCCAGCAGCTTGGGGCCACTAGTAGCCGACTACGAGCAGTACTTC
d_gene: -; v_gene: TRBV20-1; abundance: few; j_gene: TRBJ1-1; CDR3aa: CSALSPTAGTEAFF; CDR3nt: TGCAGTGCCCTTTCCCCGACAGCAGGCACTGAAGCTTTCTTT
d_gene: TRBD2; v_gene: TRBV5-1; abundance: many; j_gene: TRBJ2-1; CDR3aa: CASSLAGLADYNEQFF; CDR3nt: TGCGCCAGCAGCTTGGCGGGCCTAGCGGACTACAATGAGCAGTTCTTC
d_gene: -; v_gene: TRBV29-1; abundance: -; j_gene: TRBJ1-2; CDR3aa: CSALRDGSYGYTF; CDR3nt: TGCAGCGCCCTCAGGGACGGAAGCTATGGCTACACCTTC
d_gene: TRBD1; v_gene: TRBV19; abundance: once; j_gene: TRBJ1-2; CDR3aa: CASTQGAKGYTF; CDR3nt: TGTGCCAGTACCCAGGGGGCGAAAGGCTACACCTTC
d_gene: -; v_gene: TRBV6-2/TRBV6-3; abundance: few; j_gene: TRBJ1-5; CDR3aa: CASSGQNNQPQHF; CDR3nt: TGTGCCAGCAGTGGTCAGAACAATCAGCCCCAGCATTTT
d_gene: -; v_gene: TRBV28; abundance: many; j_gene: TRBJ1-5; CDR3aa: CASSLVQGKDQPQHF; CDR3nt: TGTGCCAGCAGTTTAGTCCAGGGCAAGGATCAGCCCCAGCATTTT
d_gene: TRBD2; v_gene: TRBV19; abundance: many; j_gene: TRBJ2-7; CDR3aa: CASSIDLTSRTYEQYF; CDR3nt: TGTGCCAGTAGTATAGATCTGACTAGCCGGACCTACGAGCAGTACTTC
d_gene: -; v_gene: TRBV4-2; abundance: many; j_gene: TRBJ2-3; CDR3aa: CASSQEVTADTQYF; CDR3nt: TGTGCCAGCAGCCAAGAAGTAACGGCAGATACGCAGTATTTT
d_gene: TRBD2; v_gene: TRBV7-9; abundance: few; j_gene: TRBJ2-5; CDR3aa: CASRLRLGLQETQYF; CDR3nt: TGTGCCAGCAGGTTAAGGTTGGGACTACAAGAGACCCAGTACTTC
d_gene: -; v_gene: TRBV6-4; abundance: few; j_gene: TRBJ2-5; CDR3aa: CASSARDFQETQYF; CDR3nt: TGTGCCAGCAGCGCCCGGGACTTCCAAGAGACCCAGTACTTC
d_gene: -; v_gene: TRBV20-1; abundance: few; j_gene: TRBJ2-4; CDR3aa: CSASGEKNIQYF; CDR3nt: TGCAGTGCTAGTGGAGAGAAAAACATTCAGTACTTC
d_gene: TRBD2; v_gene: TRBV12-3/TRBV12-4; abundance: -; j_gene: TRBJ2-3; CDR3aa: CASLAGSTDTQYF; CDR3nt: TGTGCCAGCTTAGCGGGCAGCACAGATACGCAGTATTTT
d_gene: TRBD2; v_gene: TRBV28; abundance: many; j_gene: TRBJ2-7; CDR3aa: CASSPLAGVYEQYF; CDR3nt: TGTGCCAGCAGTCCTCTAGCGGGAGTCTACGAGCAGTACTTC
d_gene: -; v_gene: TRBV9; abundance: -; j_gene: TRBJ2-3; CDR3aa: CASSGSTWSGSTDTQYF; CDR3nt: TGTGCCAGCAGCGGCTCAACTTGGAGCGGGAGCACAGATACGCAGTATTTT
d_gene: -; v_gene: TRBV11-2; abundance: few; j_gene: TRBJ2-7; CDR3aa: CASSLDLVLTYEQYF; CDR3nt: TGTGCCAGCAGCTTAGATCTAGTCCTAACCTACGAGCAGTACTTC
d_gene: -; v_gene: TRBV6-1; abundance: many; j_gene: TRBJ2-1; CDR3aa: CASYSYNEQFF; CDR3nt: TGTGCCAGCTACTCCTACAATGAGCAGTTCTTC
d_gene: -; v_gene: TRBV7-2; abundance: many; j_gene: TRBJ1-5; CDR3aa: CASSLGGGSAQPQHF; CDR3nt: TGTGCCAGCAGCTTAGGTGGGGGCTCTGCTCAGCCCCAGCATTTT
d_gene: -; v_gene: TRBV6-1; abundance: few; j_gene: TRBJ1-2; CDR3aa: CASSRTPTYGYTF; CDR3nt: TGTGCCAGCAGTCGGACACCCACCTATGGCTACACCTTC
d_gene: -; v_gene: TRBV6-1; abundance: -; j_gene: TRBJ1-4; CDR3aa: CASSLGSGLFF; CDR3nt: TGTGCCAGCAGTCTAGGGTCTGGACTGTTTTTT
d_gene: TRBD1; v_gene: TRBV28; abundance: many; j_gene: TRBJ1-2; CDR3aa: CACDRGGSNYGYTF; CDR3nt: TGTGCCTGCGACAGGGGAGGGTCTAACTATGGCTACACCTTC
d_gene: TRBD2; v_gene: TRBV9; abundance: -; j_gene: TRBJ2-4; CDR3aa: CASSGTSGSMGKNIQYF; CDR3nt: TGTGCCAGCAGCGGTACTAGCGGGAGTATGGGCAAAAACATTCAGTACTTC
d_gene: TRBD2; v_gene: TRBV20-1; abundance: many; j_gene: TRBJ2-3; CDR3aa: CSAGASGSLADTQYF; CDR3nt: TGCAGTGCTGGGGCTAGCGGGAGTTTAGCGGATACGCAGTATTTT
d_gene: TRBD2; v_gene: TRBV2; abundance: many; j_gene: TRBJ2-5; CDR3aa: CASSGSGSGVRETQYF; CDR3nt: TGTGCCAGCAGTGGTAGCGGGAGCGGCGTGAGAGAGACCCAGTACTTC
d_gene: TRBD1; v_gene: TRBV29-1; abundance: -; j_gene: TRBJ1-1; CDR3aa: CSVTGTEGDLNTEAFF; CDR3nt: TGCAGCGTAACCGGGACAGAGGGTGACTTGAACACTGAAGCTTTCTTT
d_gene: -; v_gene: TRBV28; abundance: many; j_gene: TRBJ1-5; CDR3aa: CASSVINQPQHF; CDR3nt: TGTGCCAGCAGCGTCATCAATCAGCCCCAGCATTTT
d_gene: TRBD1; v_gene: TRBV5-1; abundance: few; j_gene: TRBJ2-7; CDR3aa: CASNPGQGGGSSYEQYF; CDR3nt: TGCGCCAGCAATCCGGGACAGGGTGGGGGAAGCTCCTACGAGCAGTACTTC